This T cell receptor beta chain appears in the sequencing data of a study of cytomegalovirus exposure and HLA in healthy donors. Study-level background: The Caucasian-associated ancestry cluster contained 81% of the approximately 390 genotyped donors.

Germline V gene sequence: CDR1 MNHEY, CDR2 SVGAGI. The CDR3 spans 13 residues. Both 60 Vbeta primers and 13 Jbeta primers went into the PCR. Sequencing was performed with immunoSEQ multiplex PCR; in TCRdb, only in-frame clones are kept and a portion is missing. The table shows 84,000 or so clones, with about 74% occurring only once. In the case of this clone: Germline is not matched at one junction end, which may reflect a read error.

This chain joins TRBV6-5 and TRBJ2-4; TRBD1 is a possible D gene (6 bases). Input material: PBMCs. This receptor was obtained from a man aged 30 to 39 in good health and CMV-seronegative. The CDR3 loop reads CASSYSRTGKVSF. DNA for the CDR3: TGTGCCAGCAGTTACTCGAGAACAGGGAAAGTAAGCTTC.